The 31 T cell receptor beta chains reported below all come from one sample, sequenced in a study of shared clonotypes between healthy human individuals. Only in-frame clones appear in the TCRdb table, and some are missing; sequencing was by immunoSEQ multiplex PCR. Of about 490,000 clones listed, around 73% are singletons. The sample taken for sequencing was PBMCs. These receptors all come from a woman in her thirties or forties in good health. Some clones in this sample may be carry-over from other donors' samples.

The chain employs TRBV18 and TRBJ2-4, with 9 positions matching TRBD1. Trimming took 5 bases from V and 9 from J; bases not matched to a gene: 5. CDR3 length: 13 amino acids. Germline CDR1 and CDR2: KGHSH and LQKENI. The CDR3 nucleotides read TGTGCCAGCTCAGTACAGGGGGCAGGCATTCAGTACTTC. This encodes CASSVQGAGIQYF.

For the CDR3, the DNA is TGTGCCAGCTCACCCACGGGGAGGGGGCTCCCTAATCAGCCCCAGCATTTT. Translating it yields CASSPTGRGLPNQPQHF. The genes are TRBV18 and TRBJ1-5, with TRBD1 matching over 7 bases. Losses at the gene ends were 3 bases for V and 4 bases for J; bases not matched to a gene: 12. CDR3 length equals 17 residues. Germline assignment: CDR1 KGHSH and CDR2 LQKENI.

This clone was recorded once. The J gene is TRBJ2-1, the V gene TRBV7-9, with 7 bases lining up with TRBD1. The V gene's germline CDR1 is SEHNR and CDR2 FQNEAQ (reference sequence). This CDR3 has 16 residues. Trimming at V came to 3 bases and at J to 2 bases, leaving 7 bases not matched to a gene. The CDR3 loop reads CASSFRGPEPYNEQFF. The CDR3, as DNA: TGTGCCAGCAGCTTTAGGGGGCCCGAACCCTACAATGAGCAGTTCTTC.

The V and J genes are TRBV11-2 and TRBJ2-7; D perhaps matches TRBD2 (6 bases). From germline, CDR1 is SGHAT and CDR2 FQNNGV. This CDR3 spans 15 amino acids. The V and J ends lost 2 bases and 0 bases respectively, with 11 bases between them. CDR3 coding DNA: TGTGCCAGCAGCTTATTCCGGGGGAGCTCCTACGAGCAGTACTTC. It is translated as CASSLFRGSSYEQYF.

This chain joins TRBV6-1 and TRBJ2-5, with TRBD2 matching 11 bases. There are 14 residues in the CDR3. CDR1 and CDR2 (germline): MNHNS, SASEGT. The junction had 6 bases not matched to a gene; V was cut back by 4 bases and J by 8 bases. CDR3 DNA: TGTGCCAGCAGTGGCGGTAGCGGGAGGGTTACCCAGTACTTC. Translating gives CASSGGSGRVTQYF.

This clone was counted a few times. The chain uses TRBV5-1 and TRBJ2-1, with 7 bases aligning to TRBD2. The CDR3 runs 13 residues. The germline V gene has CDR1 SGHRS and CDR2 YFSETQ. With V trimmed by 0 bases and J by 8 bases, 2 bases remained unmatched. The CDR3 is CASSLVSGHEQFF. DNA for the CDR3: TGCGCCAGCAGCTTGGTTAGCGGGCATGAGCAGTTCTTC. The whole variable domain, filled in from reference TRBV5-1 and TRBJ2-1, reads KAGVTQTPRYLIKTRGQQVTLSCSPISGHRSVSWYQQTPGQGLQFLFEYFSETQRNKGNFPGRFSGRQFSNSRSEMNVSTLELGDSALYLCASSLVSGHEQFFGPGTRLTVL.

This chain joins TRBV6-6 and TRBJ2-7, with TRBD1 matching 7 bases. Germline-derived CDR1 and CDR2 are MNHNY and SVGAGI (reference sequence). This CDR3 region has 14 residues. Germline trimming cut 8 bases from V and 2 bases from J; bases unmatched to any gene: 9. CDR3 DNA: TGTGCCAGCCAATACCGGGACAGCACCTACGAGCAGTACTTC. Translating it yields CASQYRDSTYEQYF.

The chain combines TRBV5-1 with TRBJ2-1; D uncertain. Trimming took off 0 bases at V and 0 bases at J, with 7 bases between the two ends. There are 15 residues in the CDR3. CDR1 and CDR2 from the germline V gene are SGHRS and YFSETQ. The CDR3 DNA sequence: TGCGCCAGCAGCTTGGAAGGCACCTCCTACAATGAGCAGTTCTTC. It translates to CASSLEGTSYNEQFF. The full variable domain, rest sourced from reference TRBV5-1 and TRBJ2-1, is KAGVTQTPRYLIKTRGQQVTLSCSPISGHRSVSWYQQTPGQGLQFLFEYFSETQRNKGNFPGRFSGRQFSNSRSEMNVSTLELGDSALYLCASSLEGTSYNEQFFGPGTRLTVL.

The V call is TRBV10-3, the J call TRBJ1-2; D is possibly TRBD1 (5 bases). Deletions cut 3 bases from V and 3 bases from J, with 20 bases between. The CDR3 is 17 residues long. The germline CDR1 and CDR2 sequences are ENHRY and SYGVKD. The CDR3 spells CAISDSQGRVLDYGYTF. CDR3 bases: TGTGCCATCAGTGATTCCCAGGGCCGGGTTTTGGACTATGGCTACACCTTC.

V usage is TRBV28 and J usage is TRBJ2-7; D ambiguous. V lost 10 bases to trimming and J lost 4 bases, with 14 bases between them. The CDR3 is 12 amino acids. Germline V lookup: CDR1 MDHEN, CDR2 SYDVKM. The CDR3 is CATLDGPYEQYF. As DNA, the CDR3 is TGTGCCACCCTAGACGGCCCTTACGAGCAGTACTTC. The complete variable domain, with remaining parts taken from reference TRBV28 and TRBJ2-7, reads DVKVTQSSRYLVKRTGEKVFLECVQDMDHENMFWYRQDPGLGLRLIYFSYDVKMKEKGDIPEGYSVSREKKERFSLILESASTNQTSMYLCATLDGPYEQYFGPGTRLTVT.

This sequence joins TRBV29-1 and TRBJ2-1; either TRBD1 or TRBD2 may fit D (5 bases each). Germline V gives CDR1 SQVTM, CDR2 ANQGSEA. The V end lost 7 bases, the J end lost 4 bases, and 17 bases lay between the germline ends. This CDR3 has 14 amino acids. The CDR3 loop reads CSAGKRGSYNEQFF. The CDR3 coding sequence is TGCAGCGCGGGTAAGAGGGGCTCGTACAATGAGCAGTTCTTC.

This clone has a handful of counts. The gene calls are TRBV10-2 and TRBJ2-7, with 9 bases that match TRBD1. Germline lookup yields CDR1 WSHSY and CDR2 SAAADI. The junction had 7 bases not matched to a gene; V was cut back by 3 bases and J by 1 base. The CDR3 loop spans 16 amino acids. CDR3 bases: TGCGCCAGCAGTGACCCCTCCGGGACAGGGTCCTACGAGCAGTACTTC. Protein: CASSDPSGTGSYEQYF.

This chain uses TRBV28 with TRBJ2-3; either TRBD1 or TRBD2 may fit D (6 bases each). From germline, CDR1 is MDHEN and CDR2 SYDVKM. This CDR3 contains 16 residues. The ends were cut back, 1 base at V and 7 bases at J, with 18 bases in the middle. The CDR3 DNA reads TGTGCCAGCAGTTTATTTACAGGGAGGTCCGAATATACGCAGTATTTT. This codes for CASSLFTGRSEYTQYF.

This chain uses TRBV5-1 with TRBJ2-5; TRBD2 agrees at 12 bases. The V gene end was trimmed by 0 bases and the J gene end by 7 bases; junction bases not matched to a gene: 4. Looked up from germline, CDR1 is SGHRS and CDR2 is YFSETQ. The CDR3 runs to 15 residues. The CDR3 sequence is CASSLGLAGEGTQYF. The DNA of the CDR3 is TGCGCCAGCAGCTTGGGACTAGCGGGAGAGGGGACCCAGTACTTC.

The chain is built from TRBV4-2 and TRBJ2-5; no reliable D call. This CDR3 is built from 15 residues. V was clipped by 1 base and J by 2 bases, with 11 bases between them. In germline, CDR1 is LGHNA, CDR2 YNFKEQ. The CDR3 sequence: CASSQGQPNQETQYF. In DNA, the CDR3 is TGTGCCAGCAGCCAAGGGCAACCGAATCAAGAGACCCAGTACTTC.

The chain has TRBV10-3 and TRBJ2-3; 8 bases line up with TRBD2. J gave up 0 bases and V 0 bases, and 5 bases lay outside the gene matches. CDR3 length: 17 amino acids. CDR1 ENHRY and CDR2 SYGVKD come from the germline V gene. The CDR3 sequence is CAISESAGGPSTDTQYF. The CDR3 nucleotides are TGTGCCATCAGTGAGTCCGCGGGAGGTCCGAGCACAGATACGCAGTATTTT.

As for this clone: Distinct nucleotide sequences in the sample also encode this CDR3. The CDR3 sequence is CASSVNTGELFF. CDR3 in DNA: TGTGCCAGCAGCGTGAACACCGGGGAGCTGTTTTTT. This chain uses TRBV7-9 with TRBJ2-2; D gene ambiguous. Germline V lookup: CDR1 SEHNR, CDR2 FQNEAQ (reference sequence). V gave up 5 bases and J gave up 1 base, with 2 bases separating them. The CDR3 totals 12 residues. The full variable domain, rest sourced from reference TRBV7-9 and TRBJ2-2, is DTGVSQNPRHKITKRGQNVTFRCDPISEHNRLYWYRQTLGQGPEFLTYFQNEAQLEKSRLLSDRFSAERPKGSFSTLEIQRTEQGDSAMYLCASSVNTGELFFGEGSRLTVL.

This CDR3 is CATSSEQGAIWTEAFF. In nucleotides, the CDR3 is TGTGCCACCAGCAGTGAACAGGGGGCGATTTGGACTGAAGCTTTCTTT. The rearrangement links TRBV15 to TRBJ1-1, with 9 bases lining up with TRBD1. Per germline, CDR1 LNHNV and CDR2 YYDKDF (reference sequence). The CDR3 is 16 residues long. Trimming cost V 3 bases and J 5 bases; bases outside gene matches: 10.

This chain connects TRBV29-1 to TRBJ1-1, with D perhaps TRBD1 (5 bases). The V end was cut by 7 bases, the J end by 0 bases, with 15 bases between. The CDR3 length is 14 residues. Germline V gene sequence: CDR1 SQVTM, CDR2 ANQGSEA. This CDR3 is CSAQRGGMNTEAFF. The CDR3 DNA is TGCAGCGCCCAACGGGGCGGCATGAACACTGAAGCTTTCTTT.

The J gene is TRBJ2-3, the V gene TRBV5-6, with 7 bases fitting TRBD1. Germline V CDR1 and CDR2: SGHDT, YYEEEE. The V and J ends lost 5 bases and 3 bases, in that order; junction bases with no gene match: 3. The CDR3 has 13 residues. This CDR3 is CASRLTGTDTQYF. CDR3 DNA: TGTGCCAGCAGGCTGACAGGGACAGATACGCAGTATTTT.

The rearrangement links TRBV7-9 to TRBJ2-2; 12 nucleotides match TRBD2. Germline CDR1 is SEHNR and CDR2 is FQNEAQ (reference sequence). The CDR3 spans 16 residues. Unmatched junction bases numbered 5, after V lost 4 bases and J lost 5 bases. CDR3 bases: TGTGCCAGCAGCTACGGGACTAGCGGGTCTACCGGGGAGCTGTTTTTT. This sequence encodes CASSYGTSGSTGELFF.

The chain combines TRBV9 with TRBJ1-3; D is ambiguous. CDR1 SGDLS and CDR2 YYNGEE come from the germline V gene. This CDR3 spans 14 amino acids. Trimming left V 5 bases short and J 3 bases short, with 12 bases between. Here the CDR3 reads CASSPVAHGNTIYF. CDR3 bases: TGTGCCAGCAGTCCCGTGGCTCATGGAAACACCATATATTTT. The whole variable domain, filled in from reference TRBV9 and TRBJ1-3, reads DSGVTQTPKHLITATGQRVTLRCSPRSGDLSVYWYQQSLDQGLQFLIQYYNGEERAKGNILERFSAQQFPDLHSELNLSSLELGDSALYFCASSPVAHGNTIYFGEGSWLTVV.

The chain combines TRBV18 with TRBJ2-6; D may be TRBD1 (6 bases). From germline, CDR1 is KGHSH and CDR2 LQKENI. The germline V and J ends were trimmed by 3 bases and 2 bases, with 11 bases remaining between them. This CDR3 contains 16 residues. The CDR3 spells CASSPQTGTGANVLTF. The DNA for the CDR3 is TGTGCCAGCTCACCGCAAACAGGGACTGGGGCCAACGTCCTGACTTTC.

J is TRBJ2-7 and V is TRBV6-1, with 10 positions matching TRBD1. After removal of 5 bases from V and 3 bases from J, the junction contained 4 bases not matched to a gene. This CDR3 region has 14 residues. CDR1 MNHNS and CDR2 SASEGT come from the germline V gene. Here the CDR3 reads CASSPGQGFYEQYF. CDR3 coding DNA: TGTGCCAGCAGTCCGGGACAGGGGTTCTACGAGCAGTACTTC.

V is TRBV21-1 and J is TRBJ2-4. TRBV21-1 is an annotated pseudogene. This CDR3 spans 14 amino acids. CDR3 residues: CASLRSKAKNIQYF. CDR3 nucleotide sequence: TGTGCCAGCTTAAGATCGAAGGCCAAAAACATTCAGTACTTC.

Many counts were recorded for this clone. CDR3 loop: CASSIGGLAGEQGEQFF. In nucleotides, the CDR3 is TGTGCCAGTAGTATAGGGGGACTAGCGGGAGAACAAGGTGAGCAGTTCTTC. The chain combines TRBV19 with TRBJ2-1, with 14 positions matching TRBD2. The CDR3 has 17 residues. Unmatched junction bases numbered 8, after V lost 1 base and J lost 9 bases. Germline CDR1 is LNHDA and CDR2 is SQIVND (reference sequence).

The chain recombines TRBV5-8 with TRBJ1-1; D gene uncertain. Deletions cut 2 bases from V and 10 bases from J, with 15 bases between. Germline V gene lookup returns CDR1 SGHTS and CDR2 YDEGEE. This CDR3 is 13 amino acids long. The CDR3 sequence is CASSFYQGRGAFF. CDR3 sequence (DNA): TGTGCCAGCAGCTTCTACCAAGGGCGAGGAGCTTTCTTT.

V and J are TRBV7-2 and TRBJ1-5; TRBD1 is a possible D gene (5 bases). The germline gives CDR1 SGHTA, CDR2 FQGNSA. The CDR3 totals 16 residues. V shed 1 base and J shed 2 bases, with 12 bases lying between them. CDR3 in amino acids: CASSLGRRVGNQPQHF. The CDR3 DNA reads TGTGCCAGCAGCTTAGGTCGCAGGGTGGGCAATCAGCCCCAGCATTTT.

V and J are TRBV27 and TRBJ2-3; D gene uncertain. Per germline, CDR1 MNHEY and CDR2 SMNVEV (reference sequence). The CDR3 loop spans 14 amino acids. The V and J ends lost 2 bases and 2 bases respectively, with 8 bases between them. The CDR3 nucleotides read TGTGCCAGCAGTTTAGTTGCGAACACAGATACGCAGTATTTT. It codes for CASSLVANTDTQYF.

The chain joins TRBV28 to TRBJ2-7, with 7 bases aligning to TRBD2. V lost 5 bases to trimming and J lost 2 bases; unmatched junction nucleotides: 9. Germline CDR1 is MDHEN and CDR2 is SYDVKM. The CDR3 has 15 residues. For the CDR3, the DNA is TGTGCCAGCAGTCCGCTAGCGGACTTCGCCTACGAGCAGTACTTC. Translating gives CASSPLADFAYEQYF.

With regard to this clone: Just one base apart from a much larger clone, this may be a read error. The same CDR3 arises from other DNA sequences in this sample as well. The CDR3 protein is CAWSSGRASVGELFF. The CDR3 region has the DNA TGTGCCTGGAGTAGCGGGAGGGCCTCGGTCGGGGAGCTGTTTTTT. V gene TRBV30 combines with J gene TRBJ2-2; 10 bases line up with TRBD2. The length of the CDR3 is 15 residues. Trimming at V came to 2 bases and at J to 7 bases, leaving 7 bases not matched to a gene. CDR1 GTSNPN and CDR2 SVGIG come from the germline V gene (reference sequence).